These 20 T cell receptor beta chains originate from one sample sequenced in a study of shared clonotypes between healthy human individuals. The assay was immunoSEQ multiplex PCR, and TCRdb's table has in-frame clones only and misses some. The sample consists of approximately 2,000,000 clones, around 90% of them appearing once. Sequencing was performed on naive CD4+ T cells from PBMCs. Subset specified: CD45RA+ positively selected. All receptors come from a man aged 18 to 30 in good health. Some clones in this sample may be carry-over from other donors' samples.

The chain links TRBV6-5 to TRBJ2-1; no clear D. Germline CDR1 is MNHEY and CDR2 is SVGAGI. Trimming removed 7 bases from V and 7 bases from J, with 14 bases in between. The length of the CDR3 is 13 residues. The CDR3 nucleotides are TGTGCCAGCAAAGGCAGCCGGTGGAATGAGCAGTTCTTC. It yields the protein CASKGSRWNEQFF.

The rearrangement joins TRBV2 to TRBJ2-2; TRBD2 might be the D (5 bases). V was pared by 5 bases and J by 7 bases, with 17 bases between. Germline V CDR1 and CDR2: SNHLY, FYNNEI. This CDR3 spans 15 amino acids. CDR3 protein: CASSFGGQAGGELFF. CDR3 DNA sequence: TGTGCCAGCAGTTTTGGCGGCCAGGCGGGCGGGGAGCTGTTTTTT.

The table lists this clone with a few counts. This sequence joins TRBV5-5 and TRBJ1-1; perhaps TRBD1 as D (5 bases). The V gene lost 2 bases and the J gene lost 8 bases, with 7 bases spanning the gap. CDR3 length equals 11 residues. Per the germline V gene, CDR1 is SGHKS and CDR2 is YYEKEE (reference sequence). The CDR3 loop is CASSFRQEAFF. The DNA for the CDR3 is TGTGCCAGCAGCTTTCGACAGGAAGCTTTCTTT.

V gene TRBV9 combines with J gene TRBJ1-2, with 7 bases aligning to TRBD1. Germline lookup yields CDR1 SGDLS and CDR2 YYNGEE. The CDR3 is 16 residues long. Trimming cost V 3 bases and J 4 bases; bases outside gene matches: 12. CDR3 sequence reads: CASSEGTARPLYGYTF. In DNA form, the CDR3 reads TGTGCCAGCAGCGAGGGGACAGCCCGACCACTCTATGGCTACACCTTC.

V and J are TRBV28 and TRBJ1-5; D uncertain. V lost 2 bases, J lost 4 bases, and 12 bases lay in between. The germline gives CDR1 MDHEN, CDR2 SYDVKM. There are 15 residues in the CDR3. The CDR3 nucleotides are TGTGCCAGCAGTTTACCCGGGGTATTGAATCAGCCCCAGCATTTT. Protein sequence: CASSLPGVLNQPQHF.

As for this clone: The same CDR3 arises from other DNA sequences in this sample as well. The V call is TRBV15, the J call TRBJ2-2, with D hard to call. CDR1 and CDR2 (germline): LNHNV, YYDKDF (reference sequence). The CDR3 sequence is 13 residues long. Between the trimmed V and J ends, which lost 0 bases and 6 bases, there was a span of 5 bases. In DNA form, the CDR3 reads TGTGCCACCAGCAGAGACCGGCCCGGGGAGCTGTTTTTT. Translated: CATSRDRPGELFF.

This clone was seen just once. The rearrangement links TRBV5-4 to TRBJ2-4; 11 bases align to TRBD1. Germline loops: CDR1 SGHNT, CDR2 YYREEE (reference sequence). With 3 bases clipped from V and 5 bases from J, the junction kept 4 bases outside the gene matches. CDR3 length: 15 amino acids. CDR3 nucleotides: TGTGCCAGCAGCTCCCGGACAGGGGGCGAAAACATTCAGTACTTC. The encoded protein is CASSSRTGGENIQYF.

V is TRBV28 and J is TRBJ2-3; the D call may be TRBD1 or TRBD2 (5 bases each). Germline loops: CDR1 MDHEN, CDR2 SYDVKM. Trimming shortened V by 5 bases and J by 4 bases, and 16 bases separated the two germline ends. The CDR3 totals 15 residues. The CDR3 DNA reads TGTGCCAGCAGTAGGTCTATCGGGACCTCAGATACGCAGTATTTT. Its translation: CASSRSIGTSDTQYF.

CDR3 in DNA: TGTGCCAGCAGCCAGGGGAGCACGAACATTCAGTACTTC. This translates into CASSQGSTNIQYF. The chain couples TRBV4-2 to TRBJ2-4; perhaps TRBD2 as D (5 bases). V lost 3 bases and J 7 bases, leaving 10 bases between the germline ends. The CDR3 is 13 residues long. In germline, CDR1 is LGHNA, CDR2 YNFKEQ.

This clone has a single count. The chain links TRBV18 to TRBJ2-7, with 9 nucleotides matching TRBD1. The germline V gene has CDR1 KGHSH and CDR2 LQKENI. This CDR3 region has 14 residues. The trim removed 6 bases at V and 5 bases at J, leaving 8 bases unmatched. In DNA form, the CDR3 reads TGTGCCAGCTCCCCAGGGACAGGGAGTCACGAGCAGTACTTC. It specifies CASSPGTGSHEQYF. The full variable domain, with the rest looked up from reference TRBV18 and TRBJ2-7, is NAGVMQNPRHLVRRRGQEARLRCSPMKGHSHVYWYRQLPEEGLKFMVYLQKENIIDESGMPKERFSAEFPKEGPSILRIQQVVRGDSAAYFCASSPGTGSHEQYFGPGTRLTVT.

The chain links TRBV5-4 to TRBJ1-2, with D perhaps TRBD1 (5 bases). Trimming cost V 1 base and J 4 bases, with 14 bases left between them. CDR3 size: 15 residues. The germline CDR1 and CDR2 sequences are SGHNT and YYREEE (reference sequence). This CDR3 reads CASSLRNRSPYGYTF. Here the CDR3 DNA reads TGTGCCAGCAGCTTGCGTAACAGGTCTCCCTATGGCTACACCTTC. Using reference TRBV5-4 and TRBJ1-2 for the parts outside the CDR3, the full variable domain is ETGVTQSPTHLIKTRGQQVTLRCSSQSGHNTVSWYQQALGQGPQFIFQYYREEENGRGNFPPRFSGLQFPNYSSELNVNALELDDSALYLCASSLRNRSPYGYTFGSGTRLTVV.

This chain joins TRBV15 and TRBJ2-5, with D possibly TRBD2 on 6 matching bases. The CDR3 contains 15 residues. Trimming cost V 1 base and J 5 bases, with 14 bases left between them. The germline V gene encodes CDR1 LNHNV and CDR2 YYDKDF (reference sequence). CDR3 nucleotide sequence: TGTGCCACCAGCAGAGTAGGGCCAGGGAGGGAGACCCAGTACTTC. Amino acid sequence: CATSRVGPGRETQYF.

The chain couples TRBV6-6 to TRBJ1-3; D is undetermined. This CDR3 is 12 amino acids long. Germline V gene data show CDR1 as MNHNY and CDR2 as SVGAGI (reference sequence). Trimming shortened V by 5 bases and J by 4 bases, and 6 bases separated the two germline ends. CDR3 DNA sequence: TGTGCCAGCAGTCACCAAGGAAACACCATATATTTT. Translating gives CASSHQGNTIYF.

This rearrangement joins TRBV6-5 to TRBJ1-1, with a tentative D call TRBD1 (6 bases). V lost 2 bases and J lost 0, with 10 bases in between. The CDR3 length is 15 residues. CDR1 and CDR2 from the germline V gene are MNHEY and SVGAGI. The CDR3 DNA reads TGTGCCAGCAGTTACGGGGGCGAGGTGAACACTGAAGCTTTCTTT. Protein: CASSYGGEVNTEAFF.

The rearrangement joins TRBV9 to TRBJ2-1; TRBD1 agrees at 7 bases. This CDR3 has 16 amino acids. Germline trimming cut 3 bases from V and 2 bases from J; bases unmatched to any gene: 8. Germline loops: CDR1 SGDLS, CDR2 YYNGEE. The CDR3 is CASSAFTGDAYNEQFF. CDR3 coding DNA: TGTGCCAGCAGCGCCTTCACAGGGGATGCCTACAATGAGCAGTTCTTC.

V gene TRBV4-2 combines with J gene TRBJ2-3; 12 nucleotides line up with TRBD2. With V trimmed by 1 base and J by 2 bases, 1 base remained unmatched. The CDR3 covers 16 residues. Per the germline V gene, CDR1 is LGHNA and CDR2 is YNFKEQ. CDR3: CASSQGTSGATDTQYF. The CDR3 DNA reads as TGTGCCAGCAGCCAAGGGACTAGCGGGGCCACAGATACGCAGTATTTT.

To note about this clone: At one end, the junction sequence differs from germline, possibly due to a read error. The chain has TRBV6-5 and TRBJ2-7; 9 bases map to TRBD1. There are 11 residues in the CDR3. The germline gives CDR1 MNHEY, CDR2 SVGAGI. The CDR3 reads CASSYRDRVPF. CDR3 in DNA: TGTGCCAGCAGTTACCGGGACAGGGTCCCCTTC.

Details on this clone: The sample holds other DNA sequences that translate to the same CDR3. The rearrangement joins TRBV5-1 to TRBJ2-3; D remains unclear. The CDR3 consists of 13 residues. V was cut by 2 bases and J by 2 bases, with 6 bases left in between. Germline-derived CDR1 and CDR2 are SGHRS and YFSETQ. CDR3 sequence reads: CASSLAATDTQYF. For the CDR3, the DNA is TGCGCCAGCAGCTTAGCAGCCACAGATACGCAGTATTTT.

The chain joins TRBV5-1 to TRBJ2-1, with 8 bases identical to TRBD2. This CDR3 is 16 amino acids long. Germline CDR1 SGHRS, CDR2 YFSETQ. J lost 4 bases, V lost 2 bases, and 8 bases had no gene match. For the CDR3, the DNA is TGCGCCAGCAGCTTAGGGGGACTAGGGCCTTACAATGAGCAGTTCTTC. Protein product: CASSLGGLGPYNEQFF. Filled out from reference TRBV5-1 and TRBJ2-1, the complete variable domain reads KAGVTQTPRYLIKTRGQQVTLSCSPISGHRSVSWYQQTPGQGLQFLFEYFSETQRNKGNFPGRFSGRQFSNSRSEMNVSTLELGDSALYLCASSLGGLGPYNEQFFGPGTRLTVL.

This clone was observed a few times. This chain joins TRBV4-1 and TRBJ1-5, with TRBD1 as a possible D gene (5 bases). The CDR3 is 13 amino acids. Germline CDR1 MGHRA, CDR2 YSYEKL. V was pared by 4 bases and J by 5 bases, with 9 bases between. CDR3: CASSRKQDQPQHF. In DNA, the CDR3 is TGCGCCAGCAGCCGGAAACAGGATCAGCCCCAGCATTTT.